The 12 T cell receptor beta chains below were found in one sample sequenced in a study of PD-L1 blockade in urothelial cancer. Here immunoSEQ multiplex PCR was the method, and the copy in TCRdb shows in-frame clones only, minus some. The repertoire holds more than 35,000 clones, around 82% seen once, with under 4% in the top ten. The sample was PBMCs, taken around atezolizumab (anti-PD-L1) treatment. The receptors stem from a man aged 70-80 years with urothelial cancer.

This clone was seen more than once but under ten times. The chain uses TRBV19 and TRBJ2-2, with 7 bases lining up with TRBD1. From germline, CDR1 is LNHDA and CDR2 SQIVND (reference sequence). Trimming at V came to 0 bases and at J to 4 bases, leaving 2 bases not matched to a gene. The CDR3 length is 15 residues. CDR3 nucleotide sequence: TGTGCCAGTAGTATAGAGGCAGGGGGCACCGGGGAGCTGTTTTTT. Its protein is CASSIEAGGTGELFF. Looking up the rest from reference TRBV19 and TRBJ2-2 gives the full variable domain: DGGITQSPKYLFRKEGQNVTLSCEQNLNHDAMYWYRQDPGQGLRLIYYSQIVNDFQKGDIAEGYSVSREKKESFPLTVTSAQKNPTAFYLCASSIEAGGTGELFFGEGSRLTVL.

The chain combines TRBV9 with TRBJ2-6, with D uncertain. The CDR3 is 17 residues long. V lost 0 bases, J lost 0 bases, and 10 bases lay in between. The germline V gene has CDR1 SGDLS and CDR2 YYNGEE. CDR3: CASSVVSLPSGANVLTF. DNA for the CDR3: TGTGCCAGCAGCGTAGTGAGTTTACCCTCTGGGGCCAACGTCCTGACTTTC.

The rearrangement joins TRBV18 to TRBJ2-7, with D possibly being TRBD1 or TRBD2 (6 bases each). This CDR3 region has 11 residues. The V gene's germline CDR1 is KGHSH and CDR2 LQKENI. The CDR3 DNA reads as TGTGCCAGCTCACCGCCGGGGGCAGGGAGGGTC. Translation: CASSPPGAGRV.

V and J are TRBV10-3 and TRBJ1-1; tentative D call: TRBD1 (5 bases). CDR1 and CDR2 from the germline V gene are ENHRY and SYGVKD. The CDR3 sequence is 15 residues long. Trimming cost V 4 bases and J 4 bases, with 16 bases left between them. The CDR3 here is CAISGGSGVGTEAFF. For the CDR3, the DNA is TGTGCCATCAGTGGAGGATCGGGGGTCGGCACTGAAGCTTTCTTT.

V is TRBV7-2 and J is TRBJ2-1, with 7 bases aligning to TRBD2. Losses at the gene ends were 8 bases for V and 6 bases for J; bases not matched to a gene: 10. Per the germline V gene, CDR1 is SGHTA and CDR2 is FQGNSA. The CDR3 contains 14 residues. The CDR3, as DNA: TGTGCCAGCTTTTCGCCCCCGGGGGGCAATGAGCAGTTCTTC. Protein sequence: CASFSPPGGNEQFF.

This clone has a handful of counts. This rearrangement joins TRBV18 to TRBJ1-5, with 8 bases that match TRBD1. This CDR3 is built from 14 residues. The V gene's germline CDR1 is KGHSH and CDR2 LQKENI. V lost 5 bases and J lost 7; bases outside the gene matches: 7. The CDR3: CASSRTGSEQPQHF. The CDR3 coding sequence is TGTGCCAGCTCAAGGACAGGGTCGGAGCAGCCCCAGCATTTT.

The chain has TRBV27 and TRBJ1-5; possibly TRBD1 for D (6 bases). The germline gives CDR1 MNHEY, CDR2 SMNVEV (reference sequence). This CDR3 has 16 amino acids. V dropped 1 base and J dropped 6 bases, with 16 bases sitting between them. The CDR3 DNA is TGTGCCAGCAGTTTATTCGGGGGGCGAGGCGGTCAGCCCCAGCATTTT. Residues: CASSLFGGRGGQPQHF.

The rearrangement links TRBV7-2 to TRBJ2-7; TRBD2 aligns across 7 bases. This CDR3 is built from 14 residues. With V trimmed by 3 bases and J by 5 bases, 7 bases remained unmatched. CDR1 and CDR2 (germline): SGHTA, FQGNSA. The CDR3 coding sequence is TGTGCCAGCAGCTTTCAGCGGGACTCGAACGAGCAGTACTTC. Its translation is CASSFQRDSNEQYF.

The gene calls are TRBV4-3 and TRBJ1-1; D not certain. Trimming removed 0 bases at V and 3 bases at J, with 8 bases between. Per germline, CDR1 LGHNA and CDR2 YSLEER. The CDR3 extends over 14 amino acids. The CDR3 sequence is CASSQERVDTEAFF. The CDR3 DNA is TGCGCCAGCAGCCAAGAGCGGGTCGACACTGAAGCTTTCTTT.

In its sample, this clone was seen a few times. The genes are TRBV18 and TRBJ2-6; D not resolved. From germline, CDR1 is KGHSH and CDR2 LQKENI. V was pared by 2 bases and J by 0 bases, with 8 bases between. This CDR3 spans 16 amino acids. The CDR3 DNA follows: TGTGCCAGCTCACCAATTAGAGGCTCTGGGGCCAACGTCCTGACTTTC. It specifies CASSPIRGSGANVLTF.

In this sample, this clone turned up once. In DNA, the CDR3 is TGCGCCAGCAGCTTGGAGTATAGAGAAGAGACCCAGTACTTC. Translation: CASSLEYREETQYF. J is TRBJ2-5 and V is TRBV5-1; D remains unclear. The CDR3 extends over 14 amino acids. In germline, CDR1 is SGHRS, CDR2 YFSETQ. V was clipped by 0 bases and J by 3 bases, with 9 bases between them.

This clone was seen only a few times. The chain combines TRBV7-6 with TRBJ2-7; TRBD1 agrees at 7 bases. Germline V gene sequence: CDR1 SGHVS, CDR2 FNYEAQ. The CDR3 is 14 residues long. J gave up 4 bases and V 5 bases, and 8 bases lay outside the gene matches. The CDR3 DNA follows: TGTGCCAGCAGCCCTGGTGGGACAGCTTACGAGCAGTACTTC. Protein: CASSPGGTAYEQYF.